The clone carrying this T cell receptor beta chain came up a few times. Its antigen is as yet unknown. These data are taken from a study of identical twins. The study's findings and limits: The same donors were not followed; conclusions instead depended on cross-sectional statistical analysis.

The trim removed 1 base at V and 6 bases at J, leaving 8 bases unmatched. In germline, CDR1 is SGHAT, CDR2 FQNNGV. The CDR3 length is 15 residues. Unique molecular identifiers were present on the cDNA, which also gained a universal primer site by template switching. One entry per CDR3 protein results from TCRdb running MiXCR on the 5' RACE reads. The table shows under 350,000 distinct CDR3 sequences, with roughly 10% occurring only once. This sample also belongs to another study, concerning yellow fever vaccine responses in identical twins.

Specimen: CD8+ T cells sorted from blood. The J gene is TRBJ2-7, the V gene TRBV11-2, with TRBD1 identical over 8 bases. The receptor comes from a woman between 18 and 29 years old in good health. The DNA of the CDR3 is TGTGCCAGCAGCTTAGTCGACAGGGGTATGAGCGAGCAGTACTTC. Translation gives CASSLVDRGMSEQYF.